A selection of T cell receptor beta chains follows, all from one sample in a study of T-cell memory formation after mild COVID-19. TCRdb reprocessed the 5' RACE reads with MiXCR, giving one entry per CDR3 protein. The sample lists around 27,000 distinct CDR3 sequences; less than 8% were seen once. Source material: PBMCs or a T cell subset sorted from them (not recorded which). These receptors all stem from an adult woman who had mild COVID-19 (a few samples of this study predate the infection). Cell type and time point are not known. Both conserved end residues are part of each CDR3. D genes are given only for firm matches. Where a row states a size, it is once, few, many or the class of an expanded clone; other rows omit it.

clone_size	d_call	v_call	j_call	cdr3_aa	cdr3_nt
many	TRBD1	TRBV7-9	TRBJ1-1	CASSPGQGNTEAFF	TGTGCCAGCAGCCCCGGACAGGGGAACACTGAAGCTTTCTTT
many	-	TRBV7-7	TRBJ2-1	CASSPGRLIRAYNEQFF	TGTGCTAGCAGCCCGGGACGGCTAATCCGGGCCTACAATGAGCAGTTCTTC
many	TRBD1	TRBV5-4	TRBJ2-7	CASSFRDRGRYEQYF	TGTGCCAGCAGCTTCCGCGACAGGGGGCGCTACGAGCAGTACTTC
many	TRBD2	TRBV7-8	TRBJ2-1	CASSFGLTSLSYNEQFF	TGTGCCAGCAGCTTCGGACTGACTAGCCTTTCCTACAATGAGCAGTTCTTC
many	-	TRBV12-3/TRBV12-4	TRBJ1-2	CASSFTVDYGYTF	TGTGCCAGCAGCTTTACAGTAGACTATGGCTACACCTTC
-	-	TRBV5-1	TRBJ1-5	CASSVGDNQPQHF	TGCGCCAGCAGCGTGGGTGACAATCAGCCCCAGCATTTT
many	TRBD2	TRBV10-3	TRBJ2-1	CAISESMGGGSYNEQFF	TGTGCCATCAGTGAGTCGATGGGCGGGGGCTCCTACAATGAGCAGTTCTTC
many	-	TRBV11-1	TRBJ2-5	CASSLARVLGETQYF	TGTGCCAGCAGCTTAGCGCGGGTCCTGGGGGAGACCCAGTACTTC
many	-	TRBV5-1	TRBJ1-4	CASSPYDPAQTGSKLFF	TGCGCCAGCAGCCCGTATGATCCTGCCCAGACCGGGTCAAAACTGTTTTTT
many	TRBD1	TRBV5-5	TRBJ1-1	CASSLVGSGGNTEAFF	TGTGCCAGCAGCTTGGTGGGCTCAGGGGGGAACACTGAAGCTTTCTTT
-	TRBD2	TRBV6-2/TRBV6-3	TRBJ2-3	CASSWRPGLAGTDTQYF	TGTGCCAGCAGTTGGAGACCGGGACTAGCGGGAACAGATACGCAGTATTTT
many	-	TRBV6-1	TRBJ1-6	CASSVDNSPLHF	TGTGCCAGCAGTGTGGACAATTCACCCCTCCACTTT
medium-sized	TRBD1	TRBV29-1	TRBJ1-2	CSVGGTGNYGYTF	TGCAGCGTTGGAGGGACAGGGAACTATGGCTACACCTTC
many	-	TRBV5-1	TRBJ1-1	CASSPGTTGGGTEAFF	TGCGCCAGCAGCCCCGGGACAACAGGAGGTGGCACTGAAGCTTTCTTT
many	-	TRBV18	TRBJ2-5	CASSRLRGQETQYF	TGTGCCAGCTCACGTCTCAGGGGACAAGAGACCCAGTACTTC
many	TRBD2	TRBV12-3/TRBV12-4	TRBJ2-2	CASRGSGTNTGELFF	TGTGCCAGCAGGGGGAGCGGGACGAACACCGGGGAGCTGTTTTTT
-	-	TRBV21-1	TRBJ1-6	CASSKRKGRHSPLHF	TGTGCCAGCAGCAAGAGAAAGGGGAGGCATTCACCCCTCCACTTT